The T cell receptor (beta chain) described here comes from a study of radiotherapy plus CTLA-4 blockade in lung cancer. Background on the study: Objective responses were observed in approximately 17% of patients, and disease control was achieved by just over 30%. Study-wide results and limits: Radiotherapy was combined with ipilimumab, and tumor-derived TCR clones then expanded in blood.

The CDR3 contains 14 residues. Germline values: CDR1 SNHLY, CDR2 FYNNEI. The germline V and J ends were trimmed by 3 bases and 7 bases, with 15 bases remaining between them. Focal radiation plus CTLA-4 blockade with ipilimumab was given to patients with chemo-refractory metastatic non-small-cell lung cancer. Repertoires were generated with immunoSEQ multiplex PCR, while TCRdb's copy carries only in-frame clones and drops some. The sample includes more than 60,000 clones, approximately 79% of them seen just once. Relative to its sample, this clone is medium-sized (0.01 to 0.1%). As yet, its antigen is unknown.

Sequenced material: peripheral blood, taken from a patient treated with radiotherapy plus ipilimumab. This TCR came from a human donor with non-small cell lung cancer who had a complete response to radiotherapy plus ipilimumab. The chain joins TRBV2 to TRBJ1-2; no definite D call. Here the CDR3 reads CASSELVSVFGYTF. Here the CDR3 DNA reads TGTGCCAGCAGTGAGTTAGTTTCGGTGTTTGGCTACACCTTC.